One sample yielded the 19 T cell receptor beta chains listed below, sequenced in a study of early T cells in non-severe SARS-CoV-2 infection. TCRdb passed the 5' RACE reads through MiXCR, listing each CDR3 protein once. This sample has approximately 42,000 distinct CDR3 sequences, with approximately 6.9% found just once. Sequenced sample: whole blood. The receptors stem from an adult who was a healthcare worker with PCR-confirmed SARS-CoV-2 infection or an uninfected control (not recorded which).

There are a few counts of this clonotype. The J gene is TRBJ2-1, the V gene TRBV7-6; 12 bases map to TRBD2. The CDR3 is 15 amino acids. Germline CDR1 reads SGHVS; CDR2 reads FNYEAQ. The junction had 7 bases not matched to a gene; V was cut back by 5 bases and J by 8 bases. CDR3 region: CASSRGLAGWDEQFF. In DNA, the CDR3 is TGTGCCAGCAGCCGAGGACTAGCGGGATGGGATGAGCAGTTCTTC. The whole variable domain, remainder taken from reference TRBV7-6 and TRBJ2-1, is GAGVSQSPRYKVTKRGQDVALRCDPISGHVSLYWYRQALGQGPEFLTYFNYEAQQDKSGLPNDRFSAERPEGSISTLTIQRTEQRDSAMYRCASSRGLAGWDEQFFGPGTRLTVL.

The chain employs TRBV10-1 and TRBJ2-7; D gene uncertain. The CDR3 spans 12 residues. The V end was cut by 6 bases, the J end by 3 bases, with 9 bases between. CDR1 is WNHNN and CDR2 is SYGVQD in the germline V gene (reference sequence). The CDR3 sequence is CASSSGRYEQYF. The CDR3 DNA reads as TGCGCCAGCAGCTCAGGACGCTACGAGCAGTACTTC.

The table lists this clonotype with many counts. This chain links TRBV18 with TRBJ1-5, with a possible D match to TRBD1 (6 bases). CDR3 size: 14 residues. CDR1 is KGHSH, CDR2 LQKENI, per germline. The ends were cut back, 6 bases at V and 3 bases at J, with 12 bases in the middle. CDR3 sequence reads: CASSPDRFNQPQHF. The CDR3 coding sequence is TGTGCCAGCTCCCCGGACAGATTCAATCAGCCCCAGCATTTT. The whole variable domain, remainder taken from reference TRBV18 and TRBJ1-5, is NAGVMQNPRHLVRRRGQEARLRCSPMKGHSHVYWYRQLPEEGLKFMVYLQKENIIDESGMPKERFSAEFPKEGPSILRIQQVVRGDSAAYFCASSPDRFNQPQHFGDGTRLSIL.

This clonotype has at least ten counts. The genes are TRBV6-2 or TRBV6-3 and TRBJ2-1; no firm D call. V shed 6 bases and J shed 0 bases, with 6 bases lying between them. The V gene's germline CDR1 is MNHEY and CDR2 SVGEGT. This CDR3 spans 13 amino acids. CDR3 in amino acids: CASRQSSYNEQFF. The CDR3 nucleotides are TGTGCCAGCAGACAGAGCTCCTACAATGAGCAGTTCTTC.

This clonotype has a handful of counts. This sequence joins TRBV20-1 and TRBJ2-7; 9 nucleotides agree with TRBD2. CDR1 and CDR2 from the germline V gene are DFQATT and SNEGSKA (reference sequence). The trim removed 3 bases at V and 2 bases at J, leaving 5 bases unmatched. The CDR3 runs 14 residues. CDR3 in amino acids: CSASWRGGAYEQYF. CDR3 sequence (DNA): TGCAGTGCTAGTTGGCGGGGGGGAGCCTACGAGCAGTACTTC.

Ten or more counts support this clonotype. CDR3 residues: CSAPYPGTAIYEQYF. CDR3 nucleotides: TGCAGTGCCCCCTACCCCGGGACAGCAATATACGAGCAGTACTTC. The chain joins TRBV20-1 to TRBJ2-7; TRBD1 matches at 7 bases. The germline V gene has CDR1 DFQATT and CDR2 SNEGSKA (reference sequence). Trimming took 6 bases from V and 4 from J; bases not matched to a gene: 15. The CDR3 length is 15 residues.

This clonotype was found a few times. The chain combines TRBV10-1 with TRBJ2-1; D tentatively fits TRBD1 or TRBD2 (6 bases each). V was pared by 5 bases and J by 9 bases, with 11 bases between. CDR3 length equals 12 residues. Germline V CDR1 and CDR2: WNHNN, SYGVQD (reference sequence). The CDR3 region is CASSRGPGEQFF. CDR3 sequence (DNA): TGCGCCAGCAGTCGGGGGCCCGGTGAGCAGTTCTTC.

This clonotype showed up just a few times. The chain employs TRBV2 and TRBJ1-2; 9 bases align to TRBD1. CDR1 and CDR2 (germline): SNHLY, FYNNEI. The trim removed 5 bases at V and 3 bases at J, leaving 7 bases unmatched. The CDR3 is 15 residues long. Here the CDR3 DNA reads TGTGCCAGCAGTCACCGTACAGGGGGCGACTATGGCTACACCTTC. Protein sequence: CASSHRTGGDYGYTF.

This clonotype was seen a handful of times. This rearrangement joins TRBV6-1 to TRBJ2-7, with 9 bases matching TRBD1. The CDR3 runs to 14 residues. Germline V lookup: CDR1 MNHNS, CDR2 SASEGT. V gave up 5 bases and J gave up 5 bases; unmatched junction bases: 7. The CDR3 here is CASSPGDRVNEQYF. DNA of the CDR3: TGTGCCAGCAGTCCCGGGGACAGGGTGAACGAGCAGTACTTC.

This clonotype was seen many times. CDR3 sequence reads: CASSEALGDQPQHF. In nucleotides, the CDR3 is TGTGCCAGCAGTGAAGCGCTTGGGGATCAGCCCCAGCATTTT. V and J are TRBV2 and TRBJ1-5; D gene ambiguous. V was cut by 0 bases and J by 5 bases, with 8 bases left in between. The CDR3 totals 14 residues. Germline-derived CDR1 and CDR2 are SNHLY and FYNNEI.

CDR3 bases: TGTGCCAGCAGCCCCCGGACAGGGGTAGCCGGGGAGCTGTTTTTT. It specifies CASSPRTGVAGELFF. This chain joins TRBV12-3 or TRBV12-4 and TRBJ2-2, with TRBD1 matching 9 bases. The CDR3 length is 15 residues. The junction had 8 bases not matched to a gene; V was cut back by 6 bases and J by 6 bases.

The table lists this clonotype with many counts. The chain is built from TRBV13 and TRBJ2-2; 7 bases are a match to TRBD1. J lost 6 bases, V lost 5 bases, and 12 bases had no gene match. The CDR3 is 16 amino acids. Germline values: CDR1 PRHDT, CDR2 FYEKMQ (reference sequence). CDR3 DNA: TGTGCCAGCAGCCCATCTACCACAAGGGGGCCCGGGGAGCTGTTTTTT. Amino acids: CASSPSTTRGPGELFF.

The CDR3 DNA reads TGTGCCAGCAGTCTCCCAGGGACAGCGGACAATGAGCAGTTCTTC. Its translation is CASSLPGTADNEQFF. The V gene is TRBV12-3 or TRBV12-4, the J gene TRBJ2-1; 7 bases fit TRBD1. This CDR3 has 15 amino acids. The V segment lost 5 bases and the J segment 5 bases; nucleotides outside the gene matches: 9.

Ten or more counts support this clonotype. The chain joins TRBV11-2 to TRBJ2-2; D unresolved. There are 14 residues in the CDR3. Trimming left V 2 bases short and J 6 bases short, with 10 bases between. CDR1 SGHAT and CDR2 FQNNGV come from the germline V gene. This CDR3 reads CASSLQSDAGELFF. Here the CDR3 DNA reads TGTGCCAGCAGCTTACAGAGCGACGCCGGGGAGCTGTTTTTT.

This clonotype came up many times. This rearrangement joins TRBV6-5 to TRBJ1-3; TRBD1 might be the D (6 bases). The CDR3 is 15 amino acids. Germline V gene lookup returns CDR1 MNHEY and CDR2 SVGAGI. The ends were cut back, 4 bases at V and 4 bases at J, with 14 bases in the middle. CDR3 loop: CASSSSGGRGNTIYF. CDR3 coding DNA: TGTGCCAGCAGTTCGTCGGGGGGCCGGGGAAACACCATATATTTT.

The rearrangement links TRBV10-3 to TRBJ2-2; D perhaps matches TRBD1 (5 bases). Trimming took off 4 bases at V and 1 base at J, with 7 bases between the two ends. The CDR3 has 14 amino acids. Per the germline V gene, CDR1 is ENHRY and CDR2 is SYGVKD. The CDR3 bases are TGTGCCATCAGTGGGCAGGGGAACACCGGGGAGCTGTTTTTT. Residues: CAISGQGNTGELFF.

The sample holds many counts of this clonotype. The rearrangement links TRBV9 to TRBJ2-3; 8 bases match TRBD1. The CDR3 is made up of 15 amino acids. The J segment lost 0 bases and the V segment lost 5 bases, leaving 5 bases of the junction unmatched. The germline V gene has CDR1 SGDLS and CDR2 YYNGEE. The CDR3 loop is CASRRTGFSTDTQYF. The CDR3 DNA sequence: TGTGCCAGCAGAAGGACAGGGTTTAGCACAGATACGCAGTATTTT.

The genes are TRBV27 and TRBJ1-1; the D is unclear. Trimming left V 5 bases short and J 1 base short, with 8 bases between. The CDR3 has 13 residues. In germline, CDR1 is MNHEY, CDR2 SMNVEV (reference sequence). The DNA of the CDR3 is TGTGCCAGCAGTCTTCAGCAGAACACTGAAGCTTTCTTT. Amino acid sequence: CASSLQQNTEAFF.

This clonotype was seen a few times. The CDR3, as DNA: TGCGCCAGCGCACCACTGAGCGCGATGGAAGAGACCCAGTACTTC. It specifies CASAPLSAMEETQYF. V is TRBV5-1 and J is TRBJ2-5; D unresolved. Per the germline V gene, CDR1 is SGHRS and CDR2 is YFSETQ. V shed 7 bases and J shed 3 bases, with 19 bases lying between them. The CDR3 has 15 amino acids.